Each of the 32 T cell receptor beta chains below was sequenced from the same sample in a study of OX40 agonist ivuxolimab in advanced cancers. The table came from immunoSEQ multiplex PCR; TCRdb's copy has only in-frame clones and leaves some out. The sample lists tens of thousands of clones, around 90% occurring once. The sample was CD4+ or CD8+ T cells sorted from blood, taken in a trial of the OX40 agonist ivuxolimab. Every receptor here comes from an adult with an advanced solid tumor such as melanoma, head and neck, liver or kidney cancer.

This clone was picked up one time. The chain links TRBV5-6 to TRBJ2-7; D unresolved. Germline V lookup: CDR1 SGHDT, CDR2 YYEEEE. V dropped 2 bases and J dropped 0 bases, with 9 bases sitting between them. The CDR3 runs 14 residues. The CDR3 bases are TGTGCCAGCAGCTTTGGCGCGAGCTCCTACGAGCAGTACTTC. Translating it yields CASSFGASSYEQYF.

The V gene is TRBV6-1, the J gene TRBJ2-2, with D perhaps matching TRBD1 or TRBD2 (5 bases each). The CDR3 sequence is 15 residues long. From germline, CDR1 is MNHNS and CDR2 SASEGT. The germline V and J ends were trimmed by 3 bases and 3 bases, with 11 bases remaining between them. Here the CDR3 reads CASSDGASDTGELFF. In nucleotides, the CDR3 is TGTGCCAGCAGTGACGGGGCCTCGGACACCGGGGAGCTGTTTTTT.

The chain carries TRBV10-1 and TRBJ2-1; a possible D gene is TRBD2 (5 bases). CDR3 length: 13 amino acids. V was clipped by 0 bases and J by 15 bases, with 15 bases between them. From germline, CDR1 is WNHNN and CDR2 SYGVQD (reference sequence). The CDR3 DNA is TGCGCCAGCAGTGAGTCCGGACTGCACGTCCGGTTCTTC. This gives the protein CASSESGLHVRFF.

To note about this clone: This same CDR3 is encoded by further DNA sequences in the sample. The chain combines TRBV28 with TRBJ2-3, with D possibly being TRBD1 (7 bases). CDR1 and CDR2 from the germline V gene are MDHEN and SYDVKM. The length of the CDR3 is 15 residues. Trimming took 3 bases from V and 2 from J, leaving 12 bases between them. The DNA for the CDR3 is TGTGCCAGCAGTTTGCGGGACAGCTACACAGATACGCAGTATTTT. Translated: CASSLRDSYTDTQYF.

Here the CDR3 DNA reads TGTGCCAGCAGTGCCCTGGAGGAAAGGAATGAAAAACTGTTTTTT. It translates to CASSALEERNEKLFF. The V and J genes are TRBV6-1 and TRBJ1-4; D is uncertain. CDR1 and CDR2 (germline): MNHNS, SASEGT. The CDR3 loop spans 15 amino acids. Trimming cost V 4 bases and J 5 bases, with 14 bases left between them.

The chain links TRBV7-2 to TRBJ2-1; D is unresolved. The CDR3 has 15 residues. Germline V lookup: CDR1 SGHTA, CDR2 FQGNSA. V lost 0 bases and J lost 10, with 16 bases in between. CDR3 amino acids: CASSLATGSIREQFF. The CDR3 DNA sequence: TGTGCCAGCAGCTTAGCCACCGGGTCCATCAGGGAGCAGTTCTTC.

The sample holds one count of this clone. The CDR3 DNA reads TGCGCCAGCACCGCGAGCTCCTACAATGAGCAGTTCTTC. It is translated as CASTASSYNEQFF. The chain employs TRBV10-2 and TRBJ2-1, with D hard to call. Germline-derived CDR1 and CDR2 are WSHSY and SAAADI. V lost 7 bases, J lost 0 bases, and 7 bases lay in between. CDR3 length: 13 amino acids.

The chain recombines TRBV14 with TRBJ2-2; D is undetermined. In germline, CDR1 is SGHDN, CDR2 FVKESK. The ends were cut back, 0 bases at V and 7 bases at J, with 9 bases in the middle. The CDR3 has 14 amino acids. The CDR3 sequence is CASSQDPTGGELFF. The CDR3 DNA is TGTGCCAGCAGCCAAGACCCGACGGGCGGGGAGCTGTTTTTT.

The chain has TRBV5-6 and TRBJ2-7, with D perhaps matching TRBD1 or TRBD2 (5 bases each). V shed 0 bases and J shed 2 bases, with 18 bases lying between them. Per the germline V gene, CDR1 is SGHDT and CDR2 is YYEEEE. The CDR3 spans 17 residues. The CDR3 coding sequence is TGTGCCAGCAGCTTGGCGTCTGCCGGGGACCTAGCCTACGAGCAGTACTTC. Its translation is CASSLASAGDLAYEQYF.

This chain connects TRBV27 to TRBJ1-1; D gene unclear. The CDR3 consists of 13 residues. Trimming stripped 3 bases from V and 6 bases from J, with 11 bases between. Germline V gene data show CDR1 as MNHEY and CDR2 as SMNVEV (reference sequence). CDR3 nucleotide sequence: TGTGCCAGCAGTTTTTCCTCGCGGGCTGAAGCTTTCTTT. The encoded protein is CASSFSSRAEAFF.

The DNA for the CDR3 is TGTGCCAGCAGTTTTTTGGCGGGAGAAAATGAGCAGTTCTTC. Encoded protein: CASSFLAGENEQFF. The V and J genes are TRBV27 and TRBJ2-1, with 7 bases matching TRBD2. The germline V gene has CDR1 MNHEY and CDR2 SMNVEV (reference sequence). The V gene end was trimmed by 3 bases and the J gene end by 7 bases; junction bases not matched to a gene: 6. The CDR3 consists of 14 residues.

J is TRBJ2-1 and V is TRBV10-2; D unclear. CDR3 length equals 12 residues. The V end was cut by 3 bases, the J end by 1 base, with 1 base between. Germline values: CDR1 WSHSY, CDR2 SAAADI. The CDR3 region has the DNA TGCGCCAGCAGTGATTCCTACAATGAGCAGTTCTTC. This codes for CASSDSYNEQFF.

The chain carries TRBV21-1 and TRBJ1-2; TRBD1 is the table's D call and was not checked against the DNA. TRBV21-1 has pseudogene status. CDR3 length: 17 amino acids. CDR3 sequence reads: CASRNGSGQTLSYGYTF. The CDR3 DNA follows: TGTGCCAGCAGGAATGGGAGTGGACAGACACTTAGCTATGGCTACACCTTC.

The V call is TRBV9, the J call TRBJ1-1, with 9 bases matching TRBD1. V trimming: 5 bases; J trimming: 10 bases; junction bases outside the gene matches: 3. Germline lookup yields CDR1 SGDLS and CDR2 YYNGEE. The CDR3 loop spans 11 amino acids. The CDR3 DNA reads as TGTGCCAGCAGAGGGACAGGGCGAGCTTTCTTT. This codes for CASRGTGRAFF.

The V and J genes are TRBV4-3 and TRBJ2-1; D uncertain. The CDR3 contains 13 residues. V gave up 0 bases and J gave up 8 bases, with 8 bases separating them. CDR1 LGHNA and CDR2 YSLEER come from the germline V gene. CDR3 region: CASSQDVFYEQFF. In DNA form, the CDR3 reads TGCGCCAGCAGCCAAGATGTGTTCTATGAGCAGTTCTTC.

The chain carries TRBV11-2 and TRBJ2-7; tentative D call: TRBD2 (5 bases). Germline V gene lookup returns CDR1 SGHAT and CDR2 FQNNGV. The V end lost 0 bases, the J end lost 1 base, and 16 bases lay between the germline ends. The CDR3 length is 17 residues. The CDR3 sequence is CASSLDPVLVQSYEQYF. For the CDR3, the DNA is TGTGCCAGCAGCTTAGACCCTGTACTAGTCCAGTCCTACGAGCAGTACTTC.

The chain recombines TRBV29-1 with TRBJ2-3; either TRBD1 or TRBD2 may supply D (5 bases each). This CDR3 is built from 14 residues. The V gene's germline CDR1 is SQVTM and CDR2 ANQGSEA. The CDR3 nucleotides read TGCACCACGGCCGGAGACAGCGGCGGGGATACGCAGTATTTT. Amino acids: CTTAGDSGGDTQYF.

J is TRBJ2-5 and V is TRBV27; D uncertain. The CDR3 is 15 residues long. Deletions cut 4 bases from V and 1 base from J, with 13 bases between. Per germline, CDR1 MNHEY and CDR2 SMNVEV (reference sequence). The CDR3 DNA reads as TGTGCCAGCAGTTGCCAAGGTAAGACCCAAGAGACCCAGTACTTC. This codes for CASSCQGKTQETQYF.

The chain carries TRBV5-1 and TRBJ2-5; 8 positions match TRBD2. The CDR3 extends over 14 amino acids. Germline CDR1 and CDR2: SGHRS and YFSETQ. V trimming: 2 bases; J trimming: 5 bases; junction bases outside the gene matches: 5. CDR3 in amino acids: CASSLLAGSETQYF. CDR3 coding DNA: TGCGCCAGCAGCTTATTAGCGGGGTCGGAGACCCAGTACTTC.

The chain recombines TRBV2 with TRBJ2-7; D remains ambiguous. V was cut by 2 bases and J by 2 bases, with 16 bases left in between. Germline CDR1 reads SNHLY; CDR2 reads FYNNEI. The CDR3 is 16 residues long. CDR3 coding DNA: TGTGCCAGCAGTGAATCTGTCGGATGGCCAGCCTACGAGCAGTACTTC. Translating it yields CASSESVGWPAYEQYF.

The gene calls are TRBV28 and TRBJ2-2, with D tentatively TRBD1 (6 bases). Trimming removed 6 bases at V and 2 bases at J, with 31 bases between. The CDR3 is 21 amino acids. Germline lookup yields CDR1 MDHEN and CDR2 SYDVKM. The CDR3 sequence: CASSPDRPPDETSINTGELFF. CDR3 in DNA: TGTGCCAGCAGCCCCGACAGGCCACCAGACGAGACGAGTATTAACACCGGGGAGCTGTTTTTT.

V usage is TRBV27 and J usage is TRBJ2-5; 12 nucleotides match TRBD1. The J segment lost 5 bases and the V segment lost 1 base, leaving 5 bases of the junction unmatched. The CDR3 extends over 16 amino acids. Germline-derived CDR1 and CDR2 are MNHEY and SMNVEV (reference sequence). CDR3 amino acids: CASSLWGTGGLETQYF. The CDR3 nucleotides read TGTGCCAGCAGTTTATGGGGGACAGGGGGCCTGGAGACCCAGTACTTC.

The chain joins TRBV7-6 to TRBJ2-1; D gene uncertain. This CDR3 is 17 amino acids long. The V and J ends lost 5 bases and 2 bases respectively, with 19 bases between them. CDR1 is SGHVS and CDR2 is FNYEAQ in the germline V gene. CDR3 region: CASSVSWLPSTYNEQFF. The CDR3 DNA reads TGTGCCAGCAGCGTTAGTTGGCTCCCTTCGACCTACAATGAGCAGTTCTTC.

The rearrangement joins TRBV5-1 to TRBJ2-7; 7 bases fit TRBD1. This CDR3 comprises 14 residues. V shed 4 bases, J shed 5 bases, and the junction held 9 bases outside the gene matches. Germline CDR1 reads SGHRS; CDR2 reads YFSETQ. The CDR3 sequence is CASSPTGSFHEQYF. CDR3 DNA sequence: TGCGCCAGCAGCCCGACAGGGTCGTTCCACGAGCAGTACTTC.

The CDR3 here is CASSLINIQYF. CDR3 bases: TGTGCCAGCAGTTTAATAAACATTCAGTACTTC. The chain combines TRBV28 with TRBJ2-4; D remains unclear. CDR1 and CDR2 (germline): MDHEN, SYDVKM. The CDR3 contains 11 residues. The V gene lost 2 bases and the J gene lost 6 bases, with 2 bases spanning the gap. Full variable domain (missing parts from reference TRBV28 and TRBJ2-4): DVKVTQSSRYLVKRTGEKVFLECVQDMDHENMFWYRQDPGLGLRLIYFSYDVKMKEKGDIPEGYSVSREKKERFSLILESASTNQTSMYLCASSLINIQYFGAGTRLSVL.

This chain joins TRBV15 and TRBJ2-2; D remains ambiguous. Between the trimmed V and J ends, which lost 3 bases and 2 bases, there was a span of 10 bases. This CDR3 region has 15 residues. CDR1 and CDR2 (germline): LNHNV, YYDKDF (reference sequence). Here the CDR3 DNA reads TGTGCCACCAGCAGGCCATTACATAACACCGGGGAGCTGTTTTTT. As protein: CATSRPLHNTGELFF.

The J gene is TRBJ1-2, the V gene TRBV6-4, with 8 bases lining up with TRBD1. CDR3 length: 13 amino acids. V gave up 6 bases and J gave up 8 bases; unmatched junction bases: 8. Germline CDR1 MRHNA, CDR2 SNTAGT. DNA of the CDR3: TGTGCCAGCAGGGAGCAGGGGGCCAGGGGCTACACCTTC. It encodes CASREQGARGYTF.

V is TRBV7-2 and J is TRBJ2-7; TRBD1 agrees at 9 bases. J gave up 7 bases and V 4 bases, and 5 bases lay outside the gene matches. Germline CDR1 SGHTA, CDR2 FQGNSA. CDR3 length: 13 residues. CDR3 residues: CASSSTGGREQYF. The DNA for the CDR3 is TGTGCCAGCAGCTCTACAGGGGGCCGGGAGCAGTACTTC.

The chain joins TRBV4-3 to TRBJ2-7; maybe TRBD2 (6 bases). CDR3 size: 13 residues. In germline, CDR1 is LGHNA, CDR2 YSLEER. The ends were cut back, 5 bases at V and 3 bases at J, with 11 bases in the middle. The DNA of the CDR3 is TGCGCCAGCAGCTCCTTTAGCGGCTACGAGCAGTACTTC. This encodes CASSSFSGYEQYF.

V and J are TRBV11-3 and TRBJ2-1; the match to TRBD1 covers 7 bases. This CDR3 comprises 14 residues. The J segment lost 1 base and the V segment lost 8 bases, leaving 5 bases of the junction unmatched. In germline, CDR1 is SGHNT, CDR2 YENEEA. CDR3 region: CASGRDSSYNEQFF. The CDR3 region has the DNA TGTGCCAGCGGTCGGGACAGTTCCTACAATGAGCAGTTCTTC.

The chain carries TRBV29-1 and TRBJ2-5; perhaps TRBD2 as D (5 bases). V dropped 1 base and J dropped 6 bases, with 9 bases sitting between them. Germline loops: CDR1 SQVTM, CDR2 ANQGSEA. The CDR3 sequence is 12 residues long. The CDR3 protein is CSVEGEIKTQYF. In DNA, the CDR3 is TGCAGCGTTGAAGGGGAGATAAAGACCCAGTACTTC.

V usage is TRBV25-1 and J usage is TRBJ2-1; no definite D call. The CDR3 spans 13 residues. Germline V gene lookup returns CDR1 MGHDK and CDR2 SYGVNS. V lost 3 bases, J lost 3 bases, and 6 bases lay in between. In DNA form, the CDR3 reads TGTGCCAGCAGTGATACAAGCTACAATGAGCAGTTCTTC. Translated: CASSDTSYNEQFF.